The rows below give T cell receptor beta chains drawn from one sample of a study of cytomegalovirus exposure and HLA in healthy donors. The data were produced by immunoSEQ multiplex PCR, yet TCRdb's version contains in-frame clones alone and is incomplete. This sample has 130,000 to 150,000 clones, with about four fifths found just once. Sequences were obtained from PBMCs. Source of these receptors: a man between 25 and 39 years old in good health and CMV-seropositive. Each CDR3 is given with its conserved first and last residue. D genes are given only for firm matches. Clone size appears in some rows only: once, few, many, or a class for an expanded clone.

>TRBJ1-4|NA|TRBD1|TRBV6-1|17
CASSGRDRAQTNEKLFF
TGTGCCAGCAGTGGCCGGGACAGAGCACAAACTAATGAAAAACTGTTTTTT
>TRBJ2-3|NA|TRBD1|TRBV30|13
CARSGQGGDTQYF
TGTGCCCGTTCCGGACAGGGAGGAGATACGCAGTATTTT
>TRBJ1-1|NA|NA|TRBV29-1|12
CSSGSRLGEAFF
TGCAGCTCCGGGAGCCGGCTCGGTGAAGCTTTCTTT
>TRBJ1-2|NA|NA|TRBV28|15
CASSYRDLANYGYTF
TGTGCCAGCAGTTACAGGGATTTAGCTAACTATGGCTACACCTTC
>TRBJ2-3|NA|TRBD1|TRBV4-1|15
CASSRSQGAADTQYF
TGCGCCAGCAGCCGCAGCCAGGGGGCCGCAGATACGCAGTATTTT
>TRBJ1-1|NA|TRBD1|TRBV6-4|14
CASSGQGENTEAFF
TGTGCCAGCAGTGGCCAGGGGGAGAACACTGAAGCTTTCTTT
>TRBJ1-2|NA|NA|TRBV4-3|17
CASSPSPGGGNDYGYTF
TGCGCCAGCAGCCCCAGTCCGGGAGGCGGGAATGACTATGGCTACACCTTC
>TRBJ2-5|NA|NA|TRBV9|16
CASSRGSVGLVETQYF
TGTGCCAGCAGCCGGGGTAGCGTAGGGTTGGTAGAGACCCAGTACTTC
>TRBJ2-1|NA|TRBD2|TRBV5-4|17
CASSLSRLTGGYNEQFF
TGTGCCAGCAGCTTGTCGCGTCTAACGGGGGGGTACAATGAGCAGTTCTTC
>TRBJ2-7|few|NA|TRBV19|12
CASSDRGGEQYF
TGTGCCAGTAGCGACAGGGGAGGGGAGCAGTACTTC
>TRBJ2-4|NA|NA|TRBV28|12
CASSSYRAGQYF
TGTGCCAGCAGCAGTTACAGGGCGGGTCAGTACTTC
>TRBJ1-5|NA|NA|TRBV10-3|14
CAISGGQTYQPQHF
TGTGCCATCAGTGGCGGACAGACCTATCAGCCCCAGCATTTT
>TRBJ1-4|NA|TRBD1|TRBV6-1|16
CASSEASGTGFEKLFF
TGTGCCAGCAGTGAAGCGTCCGGGACAGGGTTTGAAAAACTGTTTTTT
>TRBJ2-2|NA|TRBD1|TRBV25-1|16
CASSGDRLQNTGELFF
TGTGCCAGCAGTGGGGACAGACTCCAAAACACCGGGGAGCTGTTTTTT
>TRBJ2-7|once|TRBD2|TRBV29-1|16
CSVGRWGGTIIYEQYF
TGCAGCGTTGGCCGATGGGGGGGGACCATCATCTACGAGCAGTACTTC
>TRBJ1-5|NA|NA|TRBV28|16
CASSLWIRDTNQPQHF
TGTGCCAGCAGTTTATGGATCCGGGACACCAATCAGCCCCAGCATTTT
>TRBJ1-1|few|NA|TRBV29-1|13
CSYRTNMNTEAFF
TGCAGCTACAGGACAAATATGAACACTGAAGCTTTCTTT
>TRBJ2-7|NA|TRBD1|TRBV19|14
CASRTGQGIDEQYF
TGTGCCAGTCGGACGGGACAGGGTATTGACGAGCAGTACTTC
>TRBJ1-4|once|TRBD1|TRBV9|15
CASSVGTGGGEKLFF
TGTGCCAGCAGCGTAGGAACAGGGGGTGGTGAAAAACTGTTTTTT
>TRBJ1-2|NA|TRBD1|TRBV4-3|16
CASSQAQEQGVYGYTF
TGCGCCAGCAGCCAAGCACAAGAGCAGGGGGTCTATGGCTACACCTTC
>TRBJ2-7|NA|NA|TRBV7-8|12
CASSLGAYEQYF
TGTGCCAGCAGCTTGGGGGCTTACGAGCAGTACTTC
>TRBJ2-1|NA|TRBD2|TRBV6-1|17
CASSEARAGASYNEQFF
TGTGCCAGCAGTGAAGCCCGGGCGGGAGCCTCCTACAATGAGCAGTTCTTC
>TRBJ2-7|NA|NA|TRBV10-2|12
CVGPRVWYEQYF
TGCGTGGGCCCGCGGGTGTGGTACGAGCAGTACTTC
>TRBJ2-6|once|NA|TRBV2|16
CASSESRVSGANVLTF
TGTGCCAGCAGTGAATCCAGGGTTTCTGGGGCCAACGTCCTGACTTTC
>TRBJ1-1|NA|NA|TRBV29-1|14
CSVLGGLGATEAFF
TGCAGCGTGTTAGGCGGCTTGGGGGCCACTGAAGCTTTCTTT
>TRBJ2-1|NA|TRBD2|TRBV6-1|17
CASCDDASGRVGNEQFF
TGTGCCAGCTGTGACGATGCTAGCGGGAGGGTCGGCAATGAGCAGTTCTTC